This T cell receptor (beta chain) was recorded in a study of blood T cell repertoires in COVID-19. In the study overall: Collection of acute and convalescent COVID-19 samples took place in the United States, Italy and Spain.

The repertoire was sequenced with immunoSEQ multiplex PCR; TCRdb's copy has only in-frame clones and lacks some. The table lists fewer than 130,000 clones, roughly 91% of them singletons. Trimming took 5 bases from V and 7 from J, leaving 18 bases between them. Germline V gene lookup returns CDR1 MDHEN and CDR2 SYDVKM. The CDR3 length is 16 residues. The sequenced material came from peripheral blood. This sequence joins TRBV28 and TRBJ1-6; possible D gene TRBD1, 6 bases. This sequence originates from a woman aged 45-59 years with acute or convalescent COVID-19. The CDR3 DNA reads TGTGCCAGCAGTCTAGGGGGGGGAATGCAGAATTCACCCCTCCACTTT. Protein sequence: CASSLGGGMQNSPLHF. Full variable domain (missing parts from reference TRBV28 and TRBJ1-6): DVKVTQSSRYLVKRTGEKVFLECVQDMDHENMFWYRQDPGLGLRLIYFSYDVKMKEKGDIPEGYSVSREKKERFSLILESASTNQTSMYLCASSLGGGMQNSPLHFGNGTRLTVT.